The 16 T cell receptor beta chains below were found in one sample sequenced in a study of OX40 agonist ivuxolimab in advanced cancers. The protocol was immunoSEQ multiplex PCR, while the TCRdb copy is restricted to in-frame clones and leaves out a portion. The table records some 81,000 clones, 87% of them present only once. The input for sequencing was CD4+ or CD8+ T cells sorted from blood, taken in a trial of the OX40 agonist ivuxolimab. The source of these receptors is an adult with an advanced solid tumor such as melanoma, head and neck, liver or kidney cancer.

The genes are TRBV9 and TRBJ1-1, with 12 bases identical to TRBD1. The V gene end was trimmed by 0 bases and the J gene end by 4 bases; junction bases not matched to a gene: 4. The V gene's germline CDR1 is SGDLS and CDR2 YYNGEE. CDR3 length equals 16 residues. The CDR3 is CASSVGGTGGLTEAFF. In nucleotides, the CDR3 is TGTGCCAGCAGCGTAGGCGGGACAGGGGGCCTCACTGAAGCTTTCTTT.

This chain links TRBV14 with TRBJ1-1; 10 nucleotides agree with TRBD1. V was pared by 0 bases and J by 4 bases, with 8 bases of the junction left unmatched. This CDR3 has 17 residues. Looked up from germline, CDR1 is SGHDN and CDR2 is FVKESK. The CDR3 region has the DNA TGTGCCAGCAGCCAAGAGACAGGGGGCATTTTCGGCACTGAAGCTTTCTTT. This encodes CASSQETGGIFGTEAFF.

The chain uses TRBV7-2 and TRBJ1-1; D not certain. This CDR3 spans 13 amino acids. Trimming removed 5 bases from V and 3 bases from J, with 10 bases in between. Germline V lookup: CDR1 SGHTA, CDR2 FQGNSA. In nucleotides, the CDR3 is TGTGCCAGCAGCCTTCGAAGGGACACTGAAGCTTTCTTT. This codes for CASSLRRDTEAFF.

The rearrangement links TRBV7-6 to TRBJ2-7; TRBD1 matches 8 bases. Per the germline V gene, CDR1 is SGHVS and CDR2 is FNYEAQ. Trimming at V came to 5 bases and at J to 3 bases, leaving 6 bases not matched to a gene. The CDR3 is 14 amino acids. CDR3 region: CASSQSDRGYEQYF. Written as DNA, the CDR3 is TGTGCCAGCAGCCAAAGTGACAGGGGCTACGAGCAGTACTTC.

The V gene is TRBV5-6, the J gene TRBJ1-1; D is uncertain. V lost 0 bases and J 6 bases, leaving 9 bases between the germline ends. This CDR3 spans 13 amino acids. Germline values: CDR1 SGHDT, CDR2 YYEEEE. The CDR3 loop reads CASSLGRVAEAFF. In DNA, the CDR3 is TGTGCCAGCAGCTTGGGACGGGTCGCTGAAGCTTTCTTT.

The chain links TRBV7-9 to TRBJ2-3, with TRBD1 matching 10 bases. This CDR3 is built from 14 residues. V was clipped by 5 bases and J by 6 bases; unmatched bases: 5. CDR1 SEHNR and CDR2 FQNEAQ come from the germline V gene (reference sequence). The CDR3 protein is CASSPRQGADTQYF. The CDR3 coding sequence is TGTGCCAGCAGCCCCCGACAGGGGGCCGATACGCAGTATTTT.

This chain's CDR3 is CASTRVQGATTEAFF. Written as DNA, the CDR3 is TGTGCCAGTACCCGAGTGCAGGGGGCCACCACTGAAGCTTTCTTT. The genes are TRBV19 and TRBJ1-1; 8 bases line up with TRBD1. The CDR3 is 15 amino acids. CDR1 is LNHDA, CDR2 SQIVND, per germline (reference sequence). Unmatched junction bases numbered 11, after V lost 7 bases and J lost 4 bases.

V usage is TRBV4-1 and J usage is TRBJ2-2; D possibly uses TRBD1 or TRBD2 (5 bases each). Germline V gene data show CDR1 as MGHRA and CDR2 as YSYEKL. Trimming took 1 base from V and 4 from J, leaving 10 bases between them. The CDR3 loop spans 15 amino acids. DNA for the CDR3: TGCGCCAGCAGCCAAGTAGGGGACCCCACCGGGGAGCTGTTTTTT. Protein product: CASSQVGDPTGELFF.

The rearrangement joins TRBV7-3 to TRBJ2-3, with a tentative D call TRBD2 (6 bases). Germline V gene lookup returns CDR1 SGHTA and CDR2 FQGTGA. V dropped 2 bases and J dropped 3 bases, with 12 bases sitting between them. The CDR3 spans 15 residues. CDR3 sequence (DNA): TGTGCCAGCAGCTTAGGCGGGAAAAGGACAGATACGCAGTATTTT. Translating it yields CASSLGGKRTDTQYF.

The rearrangement uses TRBV6-5 and TRBJ1-1; 8 bases align to TRBD1. CDR1 is MNHEY and CDR2 is SVGAGI in the germline V gene. This CDR3 is built from 13 residues. V lost 7 bases, J lost 4 bases, and 5 bases stayed unmatched. The CDR3 sequence is CASKTGGGTEAFF. The CDR3 DNA is TGTGCCAGCAAAACAGGGGGAGGCACTGAAGCTTTCTTT.

The chain has TRBV7-2 and TRBJ2-7, with 7 bases lining up with TRBD1. V was clipped by 5 bases and J by 4 bases; unmatched bases: 2. The CDR3 covers 12 residues. CDR1 is SGHTA and CDR2 is FQGNSA in the germline V gene. The CDR3 loop reads CASSPDRYEQYF. The CDR3, as DNA: TGTGCCAGCAGCCCGGACAGGTACGAGCAGTACTTC.

The count of this clone is one. V and J are TRBV7-2 and TRBJ2-2, with D possibly matching TRBD1 (5 bases). The CDR3 runs to 15 residues. V lost 3 bases, J lost 4 bases, and 12 bases lay in between. CDR1 is SGHTA and CDR2 is FQGNSA in the germline V gene. DNA for the CDR3: TGTGCCAGCAGCTTGGGGCAGGGCGGCACCGGGGAGCTGTTTTTT. Its protein is CASSLGQGGTGELFF.

J is TRBJ1-2 and V is TRBV2; D is ambiguous. Trimming cost V 8 bases and J 2 bases, with 12 bases left between them. The CDR3 loop spans 13 amino acids. Germline assignment: CDR1 SNHLY and CDR2 FYNNEI. The CDR3 protein is CASAPQLNYGYTF. The CDR3 DNA reads as TGTGCCAGCGCACCCCAACTGAACTATGGCTACACCTTC.

The V call is TRBV4-2, the J call TRBJ1-2; D unresolved. The CDR3 contains 11 residues. Germline lookup yields CDR1 LGHNA and CDR2 YNFKEQ. V was pared by 1 base and J by 8 bases, with 5 bases between. CDR3 bases: TGTGCCAGCAGCCAAGGACAAGGCTACACCTTC. It codes for CASSQGQGYTF.

V and J are TRBV9 and TRBJ2-1; the match to TRBD2 covers 8 bases. The CDR3 runs to 15 residues. The J segment lost 9 bases and the V segment lost 4 bases, leaving 12 bases of the junction unmatched. Per the germline V gene, CDR1 is SGDLS and CDR2 is YYNGEE. CDR3 protein: CASSPSGGGTGEQFF. CDR3 sequence (DNA): TGTGCCAGCAGCCCTTCGGGCGGGGGGACTGGTGAGCAGTTCTTC.

This clone was picked up one time. This chain joins TRBV19 and TRBJ2-2; D is unresolved. Germline V gene sequence: CDR1 LNHDA, CDR2 SQIVND (reference sequence). The V end lost 8 bases, the J end lost 6 bases, and 10 bases lay between the germline ends. The CDR3 is made up of 12 amino acids. CDR3 nucleotides: TGTGCCAGTCGTGTAGTTCCCGGGGAGCTGTTTTTT. Its translation: CASRVVPGELFF.